The 21 T cell receptor beta chains below all came from one sample that was sequenced in a study of CD8+ T cells in alopecia areata. Sample treatment: oral pan-JAK inhibitor, 5-10 mg twice daily. RNA, once extracted, was reverse transcribed into cDNA for use as the sequencing template. Method: immunoSEQ multiplex PCR; TCRdb's copy keeps in-frame clones and lacks some. The data hold about 190,000 clones, with 45% to 65% observed a single time. This sample comprised CD4+ T cells sorted from blood, obtained at week 4, from a patient treated with tofacitinib. These receptor sequences come from a human donor with alopecia areata.

The V call is TRBV5-1, the J call TRBJ2-3; 14 positions match TRBD2. The CDR3 length is 19 residues. V was pared by 0 bases and J by 0 bases, with 6 bases of the junction left unmatched. Per the germline V gene, CDR1 is SGHRS and CDR2 is YFSETQ. CDR3 region: CASSLAPGLAGASTDTQYF. In DNA form, the CDR3 reads TGCGCCAGCAGCTTGGCCCCGGGACTAGCGGGAGCTAGCACAGATACGCAGTATTTT.

The V call is TRBV5-6, the J call TRBJ2-3, with a tentative D call TRBD1 (5 bases). V gave up 2 bases and J gave up 6 bases, with 13 bases separating them. From germline, CDR1 is SGHDT and CDR2 YYEEEE. The CDR3 covers 14 residues. The CDR3 DNA sequence: TGTGCCAGCAGCTTTGACAGCCTCAAGGATACGCAGTATTTT. Translated, it gives CASSFDSLKDTQYF.

Concerning this clone itself: A read error is possible here, since a much larger clone lies one base away. The chain recombines TRBV7-9 with TRBJ2-5, with D hard to call. Gene TRBJ2-7 matches the end of the DNA better, so the J call may be wrong. The CDR3 totals 11 residues. CDR1 and CDR2 (germline): SEHNR, FQNEAQ (reference sequence). The CDR3 sequence is CASSLNYEQYF. The CDR3 DNA is TGTGCCAGCAGCCTCAACTACGAGCAGTACTTC.

The chain recombines TRBV29-1 with TRBJ1-1; D not certain. Trimming stripped 5 bases from V and 0 bases from J, with 7 bases between. Germline CDR1 reads SQVTM; CDR2 reads ANQGSEA. The CDR3 consists of 12 residues. CDR3 DNA sequence: TGCAGCGTTAGCCGAATGAACACTGAAGCTTTCTTT. Its protein product is CSVSRMNTEAFF.

The sample holds a few counts of this clone. This chain connects TRBV30 to TRBJ1-3; D unclear. CDR1 and CDR2 (germline): GTSNPN, SVGIG (reference sequence). The CDR3 totals 13 residues. The CDR3 spells CASRRISGNTIYF. In DNA, the CDR3 is TGTGCATCGAGAAGGATCTCTGGAAACACCATATATTTT. The full variable domain, rest sourced from reference TRBV30 and TRBJ1-3, is SQTIHQWPATLVQPVGSPLSLECTVEGTSNPNLYWYRQAAGRGLQLLFYSVGIGQISSEVPQNLSASRPQDRQFILSSKKLLLSDSGFYLCASRRISGNTIYFGEGSWLTVV.

This chain connects TRBV5-1 to TRBJ2-1; possibly TRBD2 for D (6 bases). Between the trimmed V and J ends, which lost 4 bases and 3 bases, there was a span of 14 bases. CDR3 length: 15 amino acids. Per germline, CDR1 SGHRS and CDR2 YFSETQ. CDR3 nucleotides: TGCGCCAGCAGCCCTGGTGGAGGGTTCTACAATGAGCAGTTCTTC. It translates to CASSPGGGFYNEQFF. Filled out from reference TRBV5-1 and TRBJ2-1, the complete variable domain reads KAGVTQTPRYLIKTRGQQVTLSCSPISGHRSVSWYQQTPGQGLQFLFEYFSETQRNKGNFPGRFSGRQFSNSRSEMNVSTLELGDSALYLCASSPGGGFYNEQFFGPGTRLTVL.

V usage is TRBV4-2 and J usage is TRBJ2-1; the match to TRBD1 covers 9 bases. This CDR3 region has 16 residues. Germline V lookup: CDR1 LGHNA, CDR2 YNFKEQ. The J segment lost 5 bases and the V segment lost 5 bases, leaving 10 bases of the junction unmatched. As DNA, the CDR3 is TGTGCCAGCAGCTTGTGGGCGACAGGGGGGCACAATGAGCAGTTCTTC. It codes for CASSLWATGGHNEQFF.

The gene calls are TRBV29-1 and TRBJ2-6; TRBD2 matches 10 bases. The junction had 8 bases not matched to a gene; V was cut back by 6 bases and J by 0 bases. This CDR3 has 17 residues. Germline V gene data show CDR1 as SQVTM and CDR2 as ANQGSEA. CDR3 amino acids: CSVAVAGGSSGANVLTF. CDR3 nucleotide sequence: TGCAGCGTCGCAGTAGCGGGGGGCTCCTCTGGGGCCAACGTCCTGACTTTC.

The chain employs TRBV7-2 and TRBJ2-7; D is possibly TRBD2 (6 bases). Trimming removed 5 bases at V and 6 bases at J, with 11 bases between. The CDR3 sequence is 12 residues long. Germline V gene data show CDR1 as SGHTA and CDR2 as FQGNSA. CDR3 sequence (DNA): TGTGCCAGCAGCCCCGGAGGGCCCGAGCAGTACTTC. It codes for CASSPGGPEQYF.

The CDR3 here is CAWSPRVAEAFF. The CDR3 DNA sequence: TGTGCCTGGAGCCCCCGGGTAGCTGAAGCTTTCTTT. J is TRBJ1-1 and V is TRBV30, with D hard to call. The germline gives CDR1 GTSNPN, CDR2 SVGIG (reference sequence). There are 12 residues in the CDR3. V lost 3 bases and J lost 6, with 11 bases in between.

This chain uses TRBV29-1 with TRBJ2-7; 7 positions agree with TRBD1. Germline V lookup: CDR1 SQVTM, CDR2 ANQGSEA. The CDR3 spans 14 residues. Trimming removed 3 bases from V and 1 base from J; junction bases left unmatched: 6. In DNA, the CDR3 is TGCAGCGTTGAGGAGACAGGGAGATCCTACGAGCAGTACTTC. The encoded protein is CSVEETGRSYEQYF.

The J gene is TRBJ1-1, the V gene TRBV30, with a tentative D call TRBD1 (5 bases). The germline V gene encodes CDR1 GTSNPN and CDR2 SVGIG (reference sequence). V lost 0 bases to trimming and J lost 0 bases, with 14 bases between them. The CDR3 spans 16 residues. The CDR3 DNA reads as TGTGCCTGGAGTGTAGGGTTGGGCAGGGTGAACACTGAAGCTTTCTTT. It specifies CAWSVGLGRVNTEAFF.

The rearrangement links TRBV30 to TRBJ1-3; TRBD1 is a possible D gene (5 bases). Germline V gives CDR1 GTSNPN, CDR2 SVGIG (reference sequence). V was shortened by 4 bases and J by 0 bases, with 10 bases between the two germline ends. The CDR3 length is 14 residues. CDR3 DNA sequence: TGTGCCTGGATGGACACTAGCTCTGGAAACACCATATATTTT. Residues: CAWMDTSSGNTIYF.

Concerning this clone itself: The sample has other DNA sequences that encode this CDR3 too. The V gene is TRBV30, the J gene TRBJ1-5; D gene uncertain. CDR3 length equals 13 residues. Germline loops: CDR1 GTSNPN, CDR2 SVGIG (reference sequence). V lost 2 bases, J lost 2 bases, and 7 bases lay in between. CDR3 nucleotide sequence: TGTGCCTGGAGTACGCGGGGCAATCAGCCCCAGCATTTT. It encodes CAWSTRGNQPQHF.

This chain joins TRBV5-1 and TRBJ2-5; 9 nucleotides align to TRBD1. J lost 4 bases, V lost 0 bases, and 10 bases had no gene match. The germline gives CDR1 SGHRS, CDR2 YFSETQ. This CDR3 spans 17 amino acids. The CDR3 is CASSLVLPGQGSETQYF. For the CDR3, the DNA is TGCGCCAGCAGCTTGGTACTTCCGGGACAGGGCTCAGAGACCCAGTACTTC.

V gene TRBV27 combines with J gene TRBJ1-5; 7 bases align to TRBD1. This CDR3 region has 17 residues. Germline values: CDR1 MNHEY, CDR2 SMNVEV (reference sequence). The trim removed 5 bases at V and 4 bases at J, leaving 14 bases unmatched. The CDR3 bases are TGTGCCAGCAGTCGCAGCCCGAACAGGGGCGGGAATCAGCCCCAGCATTTT. As protein: CASSRSPNRGGNQPQHF.

J is TRBJ2-2 and V is TRBV10-3, with 10 bases that match TRBD1. CDR1 and CDR2 (germline): ENHRY, SYGVKD. This CDR3 has 16 residues. With V trimmed by 10 bases and J by 4 bases, 12 bases remained unmatched. Here the CDR3 DNA reads TGTGCCACCAGGGTCGGGACAGGGGTGTTCACCGGGGAGCTGTTTTTT. Amino acid sequence: CATRVGTGVFTGELFF.

The rearrangement links TRBV27 to TRBJ1-5; D gene unclear. CDR3 size: 14 residues. Trimming took off 3 bases at V and 0 bases at J, with 6 bases between the two ends. Looked up from germline, CDR1 is MNHEY and CDR2 is SMNVEV (reference sequence). CDR3 sequence: CASSFSSSNQPQHF. CDR3 sequence (DNA): TGTGCCAGCAGTTTTTCGAGTAGCAATCAGCCCCAGCATTTT.

This clone came up a few times. Other DNA sequences of this sample code for an identical CDR3. The chain has TRBV7-2 and TRBJ2-7; D uncertain. Deletions cut 1 base from V and 3 bases from J, with 4 bases between. Germline assignment: CDR1 SGHTA and CDR2 FQGNSA. CDR3 length equals 12 residues. The CDR3 loop reads CASSLEYYEQYF. DNA for the CDR3: TGTGCCAGCAGCTTAGAATACTACGAGCAGTACTTC.

Regarding this clone: Other DNA sequences in this specimen translate into the identical CDR3. The chain recombines TRBV18 with TRBJ2-7; 10 bases are shared with TRBD1. Germline loops: CDR1 KGHSH, CDR2 LQKENI. The CDR3 is 14 amino acids. V shed 3 bases, J shed 3 bases, and the junction held 2 bases outside the gene matches. The DNA of the CDR3 is TGTGCCAGCTCACCCCGGACAGGGGGCTACGAGCAGTACTTC. As protein: CASSPRTGGYEQYF.

This rearrangement joins TRBV5-6 to TRBJ1-2; D is uncertain. CDR1 is SGHDT, CDR2 YYEEEE, per germline. The CDR3 sequence is 13 residues long. Trimming removed 0 bases from V and 6 bases from J, with 9 bases in between. The CDR3 bases are TGTGCCAGCAGCTTGGTGGCTCGGGATGGCTACACCTTC. Translation gives CASSLVARDGYTF. The full variable domain, completed using reference TRBV5-6 and TRBJ1-2, is DAGVTQSPTHLIKTRGQQVTLRCSPKSGHDTVSWYQQALGQGPQFIFQYYEEEERQRGNFPDRFSGHQFPNYSSELNVNALLLGDSALYLCASSLVARDGYTFGSGTRLTVV.